This T cell receptor beta chain originates from a study of radiation and T cells in renal cell carcinoma. Study outcomes and limitations: Irradiated tumors held more dominant CDR3 motifs than control tumors.

This clone was seen only a few times. What it recognizes is unknown. The CDR3 spans 15 residues. Trimming left V 5 bases short and J 6 bases short, with 17 bases between. Germline lookup yields CDR1 SGHRS and CDR2 YFSETQ. Treatment meaning: treatment-naive control, cytoreductive nephrectomy. Controls included 4 female and around 10 male donors, resected 2011 to 2014. Some clones are missing from TCRdb's copy, which holds only in-frame ones; the method was immunoSEQ multiplex PCR. The profile shows about 15,000 clones, less than 75% of them singletons. The clonotype comes from a man aged 55 to 70 with renal cell carcinoma. The input for sequencing was tumor tissue, taken from a patient whose treatment was nephrectomy without radiotherapy. The chain recombines TRBV5-1 with TRBJ1-4; D is unresolved. The CDR3 is CASSPGGYGDEKLFF. In nucleotides, the CDR3 is TGCGCCAGCAGTCCCGGTGGCTACGGGGATGAAAAACTGTTTTTT. Complete variable domain (other parts from reference TRBV5-1 and TRBJ1-4): KAGVTQTPRYLIKTRGQQVTLSCSPISGHRSVSWYQQTPGQGLQFLFEYFSETQRNKGNFPGRFSGRQFSNSRSEMNVSTLELGDSALYLCASSPGGYGDEKLFFGSGTQLSVL.